These 23 T cell receptor beta chains originate from one sample sequenced in a study of blood T cell repertoires in COVID-19. Data came from immunoSEQ multiplex PCR; TCRdb stores just in-frame clones and leaves some out. The sample gives 250,000 to 350,000 clones, over 75% of which show up once; 12% is in the top ten. Sequenced sample: peripheral blood. The receptors stem from a woman aged 55-69 years with acute or convalescent COVID-19.

The rearrangement joins TRBV4-2 to TRBJ2-3, with D tentatively TRBD2 (6 bases). Trimming cost V 4 bases and J 5 bases, with 19 bases left between them. The CDR3 totals 16 residues. Germline CDR1 reads LGHNA; CDR2 reads YNFKEQ. Here the CDR3 DNA reads TGTGCCAGCAGCCCGGGAAGGACGGGAGTAGGAGATACGCAGTATTTT. Its protein product is CASSPGRTGVGDTQYF.

The CDR3 loop reads CASSLVSGTSEEQYF. The CDR3, as DNA: TGTGCCAGCAGCTTAGTGTCCGGGACTAGCGAAGAGCAGTACTTC. The rearrangement links TRBV7-2 to TRBJ2-7, with 10 bases lining up with TRBD2. CDR1 and CDR2 from the germline V gene are SGHTA and FQGNSA. There are 15 residues in the CDR3. The junction had 7 bases not matched to a gene; V was cut back by 1 base and J by 7 bases.

The rearrangement uses TRBV7-9 and TRBJ1-6, with D maybe TRBD1 (6 bases). Trimming took 6 bases from V and 6 from J, leaving 12 bases between them. CDR1 and CDR2 (germline): SEHNR, FQNEAQ (reference sequence). The CDR3 consists of 14 residues. The CDR3 DNA is TGTGCCAGCAGACAGGGTCAATCTAATTCACCCCTCCACTTT. This translates into CASRQGQSNSPLHF. Looking up the rest from reference TRBV7-9 and TRBJ1-6 gives the full variable domain: DTGVSQNPRHKITKRGQNVTFRCDPISEHNRLYWYRQTLGQGPEFLTYFQNEAQLEKSRLLSDRFSAERPKGSFSTLEIQRTEQGDSAMYLCASRQGQSNSPLHFGNGTRLTVT.

This clone was observed once. The chain is built from TRBV27 and TRBJ1-4, with TRBD1 matching 7 bases. The length of the CDR3 is 13 residues. J gave up 4 bases and V 7 bases, and 3 bases lay outside the gene matches. Per germline, CDR1 MNHEY and CDR2 SMNVEV (reference sequence). The CDR3 is CASTGQSNEKLFF. The CDR3 DNA follows: TGTGCCAGCACGGGACAGAGTAATGAAAAACTGTTTTTT.

The V and J genes are TRBV11-1 and TRBJ1-5; a possible D gene is TRBD1 (6 bases). Germline CDR1 reads SGHAT; CDR2 reads FQDESV (reference sequence). This CDR3 is 13 amino acids long. The V and J ends lost 5 bases and 3 bases respectively, with 8 bases between them. The CDR3 region is CASSPGANQPQHF. The CDR3 DNA reads as TGTGCCAGCAGCCCAGGGGCCAATCAGCCCCAGCATTTT.

The chain couples TRBV29-1 to TRBJ2-5; 7 bases match TRBD2. Per the germline V gene, CDR1 is SQVTM and CDR2 is ANQGSEA. The CDR3 extends over 14 amino acids. The V segment lost 6 bases and the J segment 4 bases; nucleotides outside the gene matches: 11. Written as DNA, the CDR3 is TGCAGCGTCCACCGACGGGGGGAAGCAGAGACCCAGTACTTC. Amino acids: CSVHRRGEAETQYF.

The V gene is TRBV9, the J gene TRBJ2-2, with TRBD1 matching 9 bases. The CDR3 is 15 amino acids. CDR1 is SGDLS and CDR2 is YYNGEE in the germline V gene. V lost 4 bases to trimming and J lost 4 bases; unmatched junction nucleotides: 5. CDR3 in amino acids: CASSLQGAGTGELFF. DNA of the CDR3: TGTGCCAGCAGCCTACAGGGGGCTGGCACCGGGGAGCTGTTTTTT.

A word on this clone: This sample includes further DNA sequences coding for the same CDR3. This rearrangement joins TRBV5-1 to TRBJ2-7; 7 bases fit TRBD1. The CDR3 has 14 residues. V trimming: 0 bases; J trimming: 2 bases; junction bases outside the gene matches: 2. CDR1 is SGHRS, CDR2 YFSETQ, per germline. As DNA, the CDR3 is TGCGCCAGCAGCTTGGGGCAGGGGGCCTACGAGCAGTACTTC. Its translation is CASSLGQGAYEQYF.

The chain couples TRBV3-1 (or the pseudogene TRBV3-2) to TRBJ2-3; D is unresolved. The ends were cut back, 4 bases at V and 5 bases at J, with 7 bases in the middle. CDR3 length: 12 amino acids. The germline CDR1 and CDR2 sequences are LGHDT and YNNKEL (reference sequence). The CDR3 sequence is CASSRQRDTQYF. CDR3 nucleotides: TGTGCCAGCAGCCGACAAAGAGATACGCAGTATTTT.

The chain is built from TRBV19 and TRBJ2-3; TRBD2 is a possible D gene (6 bases). Germline CDR1 is LNHDA and CDR2 is SQIVND (reference sequence). V shed 5 bases and J shed 4 bases, with 10 bases lying between them. The CDR3 is made up of 13 amino acids. DNA of the CDR3: TGTGCCAGTAGTGTTTCGGGGGCAGATACGCAGTATTTT. This codes for CASSVSGADTQYF.

The rearrangement uses TRBV20-1 and TRBJ2-1; weak D call: TRBD1 (5 bases). This CDR3 is built from 13 residues. Germline V gives CDR1 DFQATT, CDR2 SNEGSKA (reference sequence). Trimming removed 3 bases from V and 7 bases from J, with 13 bases in between. The CDR3 region has the DNA TGCAGTGCTAGTAGGGGCAACAAGAATGAGCAGTTCTTC. Protein product: CSASRGNKNEQFF.

The chain has TRBV4-2 and TRBJ2-3; 9 bases fit TRBD2. Germline loops: CDR1 LGHNA, CDR2 YNFKEQ. J was trimmed by 4 bases and V by 0 bases; bases with no gene match: 8. This CDR3 comprises 17 residues. The DNA of the CDR3 is TGTGCCAGCAGCCAAGAGGATAGCGGGGGTCTCGCAGATACGCAGTATTTT. Its protein product is CASSQEDSGGLADTQYF.

This clone is a singleton in its sample. This chain joins TRBV29-1 and TRBJ2-2; 8 nucleotides agree with TRBD2. V lost 3 bases to trimming and J lost 5 bases; unmatched junction nucleotides: 2. Looked up from germline, CDR1 is SQVTM and CDR2 is ANQGSEA. This CDR3 contains 13 residues. The CDR3, as DNA: TGCAGCGTTGACCGGGGGGGAACCGGGGAGCTGTTTTTT. It yields the protein CSVDRGGTGELFF.

V and J are TRBV7-6 and TRBJ1-2, with 10 bases identical to TRBD1. The germline V gene has CDR1 SGHVS and CDR2 FNYEAQ. This CDR3 is 18 amino acids long. The V gene end was trimmed by 4 bases and the J gene end by 5 bases; junction bases not matched to a gene: 16. CDR3 amino acids: CASSSLRGTGAKFYGYTF. CDR3 bases: TGTGCCAGCAGCTCGCTCCGTGGGACAGGGGCCAAATTTTATGGCTACACCTTC.

The chain carries TRBV2 and TRBJ2-7, with 7 bases fitting TRBD2. Germline V gives CDR1 SNHLY, CDR2 FYNNEI. The CDR3 covers 15 residues. The V segment lost 0 bases and the J segment 6 bases; nucleotides outside the gene matches: 8. CDR3 coding DNA: TGTGCCAGCAGTGAAGCGCTACTAGCGTCATCCGAGCAGTACTTC. Its protein is CASSEALLASSEQYF.

In this sample, this clone turned up a few times. V usage is TRBV9 and J usage is TRBJ1-2, with a weak D call TRBD1 (5 bases). CDR1 SGDLS and CDR2 YYNGEE come from the germline V gene. The CDR3 is 12 residues long. Trimming pared 7 bases from V and 8 bases from J, leaving 15 bases between. The CDR3 DNA is TGTGCCAGCGGGGGGTTACTACAGGGCTACACCTTC. This translates into CASGGLLQGYTF.

This clone has just one count. This chain uses TRBV11-2 with TRBJ2-7; TRBD1 agrees at 11 bases. CDR1 and CDR2 from the germline V gene are SGHAT and FQNNGV. CDR3 size: 15 residues. J lost 4 bases, V lost 5 bases, and 7 bases had no gene match. Here the CDR3 DNA reads TGTGCCAGCAGCAGAGGACAGGGGGCTTCGTACGAGCAGTACTTC. Amino acids: CASSRGQGASYEQYF. Full variable domain (missing parts from reference TRBV11-2 and TRBJ2-7): EAGVAQSPRYKIIEKRQSVAFWCNPISGHATLYWYQQILGQGPKLLIQFQNNGVVDDSQLPKDRFSAERLKGVDSTLKIQPAKLEDSAVYLCASSRGQGASYEQYFGPGTRLTVT.

This rearrangement joins TRBV6-2 or TRBV6-3 to TRBJ2-7; a possible D gene is TRBD1 (6 bases). V was trimmed by 1 base and J by 2 bases, leaving 9 bases between them. The CDR3 is made up of 14 amino acids. Germline loops: CDR1 MNHEY, CDR2 SVGEGT. In DNA, the CDR3 is TGTGCCAGCAGTTACTACGGACAGACCTACGAGCAGTACTTC. This encodes CASSYYGQTYEQYF.

This CDR3 reads CASSQELAGGYEQYF. The CDR3 DNA reads as TGCGCCAGCAGCCAAGAACTCGCGGGAGGCTACGAGCAGTACTTC. V gene TRBV4-3 combines with J gene TRBJ2-7; 8 bases line up with TRBD2. CDR1 LGHNA and CDR2 YSLEER come from the germline V gene. CDR3 size: 15 residues. The junction had 4 bases not matched to a gene; V was cut back by 0 bases and J by 3 bases.

The CDR3 nucleotides read TGTGCCAGCACCACTGGGCGGGGCACTATCGCGTTCTTC. Protein: CASTTGRGTIAFF. This sequence joins TRBV7-2 and TRBJ2-1; D may be TRBD2 (6 bases). Germline V gene data show CDR1 as SGHTA and CDR2 as FQGNSA. This CDR3 is built from 13 residues. V lost 7 bases and J lost 15, with 22 bases in between. The full variable domain, rest sourced from reference TRBV7-2 and TRBJ2-1, is GAGVSQSPSNKVTEKGKDVELRCDPISGHTALYWYRQSLGQGLEFLIYFQGNSAPDKSGLPSDRFSAERTGGSVSTLTIQRTQQEDSAVYLCASTTGRGTIAFFGPGTRLTVL.

This clone was observed once. V usage is TRBV5-1 and J usage is TRBJ1-2; 9 bases map to TRBD1. The trim removed 4 bases at V and 2 bases at J, leaving 15 bases unmatched. The germline CDR1 and CDR2 sequences are SGHRS and YFSETQ. The CDR3 spans 18 residues. CDR3 in amino acids: CASSASPGTGIPNYGYTF. Written as DNA, the CDR3 is TGCGCCAGCAGCGCGTCGCCCGGGACAGGGATCCCAAACTATGGCTACACCTTC.

This sequence joins TRBV2 and TRBJ2-5; maybe TRBD2 (5 bases). The V and J ends lost 1 base and 3 bases respectively, with 21 bases between them. The V gene's germline CDR1 is SNHLY and CDR2 FYNNEI. CDR3 length equals 18 residues. For the CDR3, the DNA is TGTGCCAGCAGTGAAGTAGCAAACTACCTGGAGGTTGAAGAGACCCAGTACTTC. Its translation is CASSEVANYLEVEETQYF.

This chain connects TRBV19 to TRBJ2-5; 7 bases match TRBD1. Per the germline V gene, CDR1 is LNHDA and CDR2 is SQIVND (reference sequence). V shed 4 bases and J 2 bases; nucleotides not matched to a gene: 1. This CDR3 spans 13 amino acids. In nucleotides, the CDR3 is TGTGCCAGTAGTACGGGACAGCAAGAGACCCAGTACTTC. It codes for CASSTGQQETQYF.